Below, 20 T cell receptor beta chains from the same sample are listed, as sequenced in a study of blood T cell repertoires in COVID-19. Assay used: immunoSEQ multiplex PCR; TCRdb lists only in-frame clones, some missing. Found here are about 160,000 clones, approximately 84% of them singletons; the top ten hold about 5.3%. Specimen: PBMCs or T cells enriched from blood (not recorded which). The source of these receptors is a woman aged 40-49 years with acute COVID-19.

The chain uses TRBV3-1 (or the pseudogene TRBV3-2) and TRBJ1-4; D possibly corresponds to TRBD1 (5 bases). The V end was cut by 0 bases, the J end by 1 base, with 15 bases between. The germline V gene encodes CDR1 LGHDT and CDR2 YNNKEL (reference sequence). The CDR3 is 18 residues long. The CDR3 spells CASSQDRFRGLTNEKLFF. The CDR3 DNA is TGTGCCAGCAGCCAAGATCGGTTTCGGGGGTTAACTAATGAAAAACTGTTTTTT.

V gene TRBV25-1 combines with J gene TRBJ1-2; 9 nucleotides agree with TRBD1. The germline V gene encodes CDR1 MGHDK and CDR2 SYGVNS. Trimming cost V 4 bases and J 5 bases; bases outside gene matches: 5. The CDR3 totals 14 residues. The CDR3 DNA is TGTGCCAGCAGTGGTCCCGGGACAGGGTATGGCTACACCTTC. Translation: CASSGPGTGYGYTF.

CDR3 residues: CASRKSDRDRGYGYTF. The CDR3 DNA reads TGTGCCAGCAGAAAATCCGACCGGGACAGGGGCTATGGCTACACCTTC. The chain couples TRBV3-1 (or the pseudogene TRBV3-2) to TRBJ1-2; 10 bases fit TRBD1. The ends lost 6 bases at V and 4 bases at J; junction bases unmatched: 11. Germline-derived CDR1 and CDR2 are LGHDT and YNNKEL (reference sequence). The CDR3 runs to 16 residues.

The chain links TRBV10-3 to TRBJ1-3, with 10 bases identical to TRBD1. Germline CDR1 is ENHRY and CDR2 is SYGVKD. The V segment lost 5 bases and the J segment 0 bases; nucleotides outside the gene matches: 13. The CDR3 is 19 amino acids. CDR3 DNA sequence: TGTGCCATCAGTAAGATGACAGGGGGCGCGTCTGGCTCTGGAAACACCATATATTTT. This sequence encodes CAISKMTGGASGSGNTIYF.

This clone appeared a single time. This chain joins TRBV19 and TRBJ1-2; 8 bases line up with TRBD1. V lost 6 bases and J lost 7; bases outside the gene matches: 13. The CDR3 is made up of 15 amino acids. Germline V gives CDR1 LNHDA, CDR2 SQIVND (reference sequence). This chain's CDR3 is CASSLSSRGLFGYTF. The CDR3, as DNA: TGTGCCAGTAGCCTATCATCCAGGGGGCTTTTTGGCTACACCTTC.

V gene TRBV19 combines with J gene TRBJ1-3; a weak D match, TRBD1 (5 bases). Trimming removed 7 bases from V and 0 bases from J, with 13 bases in between. This CDR3 spans 15 amino acids. Germline V gives CDR1 LNHDA, CDR2 SQIVND (reference sequence). The chain's CDR3 is CASNPGGGSGNTIYF. The CDR3 DNA follows: TGTGCCAGTAACCCCGGGGGAGGCTCTGGAAACACCATATATTTT.

The V call is TRBV2, the J call TRBJ1-1; no clear D. Germline values: CDR1 SNHLY, CDR2 FYNNEI. This CDR3 comprises 13 residues. Trimming took off 8 bases at V and 4 bases at J, with 14 bases between the two ends. CDR3 bases: TGTGCCAGCTGCCTTGGAGAGGCCACTGAAGCTTTCTTT. It yields the protein CASCLGEATEAFF.

The chain recombines TRBV3-1 (or the pseudogene TRBV3-2) with TRBJ2-2, with D possibly being TRBD2 (5 bases). CDR3 length: 16 residues. Germline V gene lookup returns CDR1 LGHDT and CDR2 YNNKEL (reference sequence). Trimming took off 2 bases at V and 4 bases at J, with 14 bases between the two ends. The CDR3 DNA reads TGTGCCAGCAGCCAATTAGGGAGTGTCGGCACCGGGGAGCTGTTTTTT. Translating it yields CASSQLGSVGTGELFF.

The rearrangement uses TRBV28 and TRBJ1-5; 9 bases match TRBD1. V was pared by 7 bases and J by 5 bases, with 3 bases of the junction left unmatched. The CDR3 is 13 amino acids. Germline lookup yields CDR1 MDHEN and CDR2 SYDVKM. CDR3 sequence (DNA): TGTGCCAGCAATACAGGGGGCTATCAGCCCCAGCATTTT. It translates to CASNTGGYQPQHF.

J is TRBJ2-2 and V is TRBV10-3; D may be TRBD2 (6 bases). V lost 8 bases, J lost 0 bases, and 13 bases lay in between. Per the germline V gene, CDR1 is ENHRY and CDR2 is SYGVKD. The CDR3 is 15 residues long. The CDR3 sequence is CAISAGFTNTGELFF. CDR3 DNA: TGTGCCATCTCCGCGGGGTTTACGAACACCGGGGAGCTGTTTTTT.

The chain uses TRBV15 and TRBJ2-2; 12 bases align to TRBD2. Germline V lookup: CDR1 LNHNV, CDR2 YYDKDF (reference sequence). The CDR3 totals 17 residues. The V gene end was trimmed by 1 base and the J gene end by 7 bases; junction bases not matched to a gene: 7. The CDR3 DNA sequence: TGTGCCACCAGCAGAGCAGGGCTAGCGGGAGGGGTCGGGGAGCTGTTTTTT. This sequence encodes CATSRAGLAGGVGELFF.

CDR3 DNA sequence: TGTGCCACCCTACAGCTACACTTCACAGATACGCAGTATTTT. This translates into CATLQLHFTDTQYF. This sequence joins TRBV6-5 and TRBJ2-3; D remains ambiguous. The CDR3 consists of 14 residues. Trimming cost V 10 bases and J 2 bases, with 16 bases left between them. From germline, CDR1 is MNHEY and CDR2 SVGAGI.

The chain is built from TRBV2 and TRBJ2-7; D ambiguous. V lost 4 bases, J lost 0 bases, and 13 bases lay in between. The CDR3 sequence is 15 residues long. The germline gives CDR1 SNHLY, CDR2 FYNNEI. CDR3 in amino acids: CASSALQTISYEQYF. CDR3 coding DNA: TGTGCCAGCAGTGCCTTACAGACCATCTCCTACGAGCAGTACTTC.

V gene TRBV7-6 combines with J gene TRBJ2-5; D unresolved. Germline V lookup: CDR1 SGHVS, CDR2 FNYEAQ. The CDR3 is made up of 16 amino acids. The V gene lost 2 bases and the J gene lost 5 bases, with 18 bases spanning the gap. The CDR3 DNA sequence: TGTGCCAGCAGCTTATCAACTATATTAGCTTGGGAGACCCAGTACTTC. It is translated as CASSLSTILAWETQYF.

V is TRBV30 and J is TRBJ1-2, with unresolved D. V was clipped by 2 bases and J by 2 bases, with 12 bases between them. This CDR3 has 14 amino acids. Germline V gene lookup returns CDR1 GTSNPN and CDR2 SVGIG (reference sequence). The CDR3 here is CAWSREHANYGYTF. CDR3 nucleotide sequence: TGTGCCTGGAGTCGGGAACACGCGAACTATGGCTACACCTTC.

V usage is TRBV5-1 and J usage is TRBJ2-6, with 7 bases that match TRBD2. J gave up 2 bases and V 0 bases, and 8 bases lay outside the gene matches. Germline V CDR1 and CDR2: SGHRS, YFSETQ. The CDR3 length is 18 residues. CDR3 amino acids: CASSLDTVGTTGANVLTF. The CDR3 bases are TGCGCCAGCAGCTTGGACACTGTGGGGACTACTGGGGCCAACGTCCTGACTTTC.

A few counts support this clone. The rearrangement uses TRBV7-2 and TRBJ2-7; a possible D gene is TRBD2 (6 bases). Germline CDR1 is SGHTA and CDR2 is FQGNSA. This CDR3 spans 13 amino acids. V was trimmed by 5 bases and J by 2 bases, leaving 10 bases between them. The CDR3 DNA sequence: TGTGCCAGCAGCCCTAGACTAGCCTACGAGCAGTACGTC. Translating gives CASSPRLAYEQYV.

This clone was recorded once. This rearrangement joins TRBV19 to TRBJ1-5, with D perhaps TRBD1 (6 bases). The V end was cut by 5 bases, the J end by 4 bases, with 9 bases between. Looked up from germline, CDR1 is LNHDA and CDR2 is SQIVND (reference sequence). CDR3 length: 13 amino acids. CDR3 nucleotide sequence: TGTGCCAGTAGTCTACAGGGTAATCAGCCCCAGCATTTT. As protein: CASSLQGNQPQHF.

The rearrangement joins TRBV6-5 to TRBJ1-3; 7 nucleotides align to TRBD1. V was pared by 4 bases and J by 0 bases, with 6 bases of the junction left unmatched. CDR3 length: 16 residues. The germline V gene has CDR1 MNHEY and CDR2 SVGAGI. The DNA for the CDR3 is TGTGCCAGCAGTTCCCCCGGGACAGTCTCTGGAAACACCATATATTTT. It is translated as CASSSPGTVSGNTIYF.

The J gene is TRBJ2-5, the V gene TRBV6-1; a weak D match, TRBD1 (6 bases). The CDR3 contains 13 residues. CDR1 MNHNS and CDR2 SASEGT come from the germline V gene. The V end lost 5 bases, the J end lost 4 bases, and 11 bases lay between the germline ends. CDR3 in DNA: TGTGCCAGCAGTCGGGACATCCTAGAGACCCAGTACTTC. Encoded protein: CASSRDILETQYF.